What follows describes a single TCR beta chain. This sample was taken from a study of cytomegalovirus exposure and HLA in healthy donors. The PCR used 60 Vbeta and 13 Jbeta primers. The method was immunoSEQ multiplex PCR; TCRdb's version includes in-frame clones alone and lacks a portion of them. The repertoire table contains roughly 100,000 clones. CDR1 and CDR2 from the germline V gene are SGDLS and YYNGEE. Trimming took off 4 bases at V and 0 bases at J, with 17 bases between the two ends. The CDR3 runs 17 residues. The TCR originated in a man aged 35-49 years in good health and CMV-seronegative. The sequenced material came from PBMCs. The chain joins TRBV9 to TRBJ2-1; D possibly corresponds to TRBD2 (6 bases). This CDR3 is CASSSSGLQSSYNEQFF. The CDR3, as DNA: TGTGCCAGCAGCTCCTCGGGACTCCAAAGCTCCTACAATGAGCAGTTCTTC.